The 14 T cell receptor beta chains reported below all come from one sample, sequenced in a study of PD-1 blockade in classical Hodgkin lymphoma. Using immunoSEQ multiplex PCR, the repertoire was profiled, and TCRdb retains in-frame clones only, with some absent. This sample has around 42,000 clones, with 70% to 80% found just once. Relapses following autologous stem cell transplantation were seen in all patients, with brentuximab vedotin exposure varying. Sequenced material: peripheral blood mononuclear cells (PBMCs), taken at baseline. The receptor source for this set is a human donor with classical Hodgkin lymphoma.

The count of this clone is one. The chain combines TRBV2 with TRBJ1-5; D gene ambiguous. CDR3 length equals 12 residues. The V gene's germline CDR1 is SNHLY and CDR2 FYNNEI. The ends were cut back, 3 bases at V and 4 bases at J, with 4 bases in the middle. CDR3 sequence reads: CASSDRNQPQHF. Here the CDR3 DNA reads TGTGCCAGCAGTGACAGAAATCAGCCCCAGCATTTT.

The rearrangement joins TRBV6-5 to TRBJ2-7; TRBD1 aligns across 11 bases. The V gene end was trimmed by 1 base and the J gene end by 6 bases; junction bases not matched to a gene: 2. The CDR3 loop spans 14 amino acids. Per germline, CDR1 MNHEY and CDR2 SVGAGI. The CDR3 nucleotides are TGTGCCAGCAGTTACTATGGGACAGGGGGCGAGCAGTACTTC. Translation gives CASSYYGTGGEQYF.

This clone has just a few counts. The chain joins TRBV18 to TRBJ1-1; perhaps TRBD1 as D (5 bases). CDR1 is KGHSH, CDR2 LQKENI, per germline. Trimming cost V 8 bases and J 1 base, with 8 bases left between them. The CDR3 sequence is 12 residues long. The CDR3 DNA sequence: TGTGCCAGCCGGGACGGGAACACTGAAGCTTTCTTT. It translates to CASRDGNTEAFF.

The chain is built from TRBV9 and TRBJ1-2, with a weak D call TRBD1 (6 bases). CDR3 size: 19 residues. CDR1 and CDR2 from the germline V gene are SGDLS and YYNGEE. V was pared by 1 base and J by 3 bases, with 25 bases between. CDR3 bases: TGTGCCAGCAGCGTATCTACGACCAGGGGTTCCGGTTTGGACTATGGCTACACCTTC. It is translated as CASSVSTTRGSGLDYGYTF.

The J gene is TRBJ2-7, the V gene TRBV19, with D perhaps TRBD2 (6 bases). This CDR3 has 12 amino acids. V was trimmed by 3 bases and J by 5 bases, leaving 8 bases between them. Germline CDR1 is LNHDA and CDR2 is SQIVND (reference sequence). DNA for the CDR3: TGTGCCAGTAGTATTCCTAGCGACGAGCAGTACTTC. It is translated as CASSIPSDEQYF.

This rearrangement joins TRBV7-9 to TRBJ1-4; TRBD1 matches 7 bases. Germline trimming cut 5 bases from V and 4 bases from J; bases unmatched to any gene: 4. Germline loops: CDR1 SEHNR, CDR2 FQNEAQ (reference sequence). This CDR3 is 14 amino acids long. This CDR3 reads CASSPRQGNEKLFF. Here the CDR3 DNA reads TGTGCCAGCAGCCCACGACAGGGTAATGAAAAACTGTTTTTT.

The table lists this clone with a count of one. The chain combines TRBV9 with TRBJ2-3; D may be TRBD1 or TRBD2 (6 bases each). The V gene's germline CDR1 is SGDLS and CDR2 YYNGEE. This CDR3 is 15 amino acids long. Deletions cut 2 bases from V and 8 bases from J, with 18 bases between. In DNA, the CDR3 is TGTGCCAGCAGCGTGTTGGAGGGGGGCCCGGGTACGCAGTATTTT. Protein product: CASSVLEGGPGTQYF.

This clone was detected only once. The chain links TRBV5-6 to TRBJ2-7; no clear D gene. Germline-derived CDR1 and CDR2 are SGHDT and YYEEEE. This CDR3 has 11 residues. V lost 4 bases, J lost 6 bases, and 8 bases lay in between. CDR3: CASSAQGEQYF. In nucleotides, the CDR3 is TGTGCCAGCAGCGCCCAAGGCGAGCAGTACTTC. The complete variable domain, with remaining parts taken from reference TRBV5-6 and TRBJ2-7, reads DAGVTQSPTHLIKTRGQQVTLRCSPKSGHDTVSWYQQALGQGPQFIFQYYEEEERQRGNFPDRFSGHQFPNYSSELNVNALLLGDSALYLCASSAQGEQYFGPGTRLTVT.

The chain recombines TRBV12-2 with TRBJ2-5. TRBV12-2 is an annotated pseudogene. The CDR3 has 13 residues. This CDR3 is CASRFPQGETQYF. The CDR3 DNA reads as TGTGCAAGTCGCTTTCCGCAAGGAGAGACCCAGTACTTC.

The chain uses TRBV19 and TRBJ1-4; TRBD1 matches 7 bases. V lost 3 bases and J lost 11; bases outside the gene matches: 18. The CDR3 runs 17 residues. CDR1 and CDR2 from the germline V gene are LNHDA and SQIVND (reference sequence). The CDR3 DNA reads TGTGCCAGTAGTATGAATACTGGACAGGATTTGAGATGGAAACTGTTTTTT. Its protein product is CASSMNTGQDLRWKLFF.

CDR3 amino acids: CASSSIRQGGIDTQYF. For the CDR3, the DNA is TGTGCCAGCAGCTCCATTCGACAGGGCGGGATAGATACGCAGTATTTT. The J gene is TRBJ2-3, the V gene TRBV7-9; a possible D gene is TRBD1 (7 bases). The CDR3 is made up of 16 amino acids. V dropped 4 bases and J dropped 5 bases, with 19 bases sitting between them. CDR1 is SEHNR, CDR2 FQNEAQ, per germline (reference sequence).

The chain carries TRBV18 and TRBJ1-2; D might be TRBD1 (6 bases). This CDR3 is 18 amino acids long. Trimming removed 1 base at V and 2 bases at J, with 20 bases between. In germline, CDR1 is KGHSH, CDR2 LQKENI. Here the CDR3 reads CASSPLIVRPGQNYGYTF. CDR3 in DNA: TGTGCCAGCTCACCACTAATTGTACGTCCGGGACAAAACTATGGCTACACCTTC. Full variable domain (outside the CDR3, taken from reference TRBV18 and TRBJ1-2): NAGVMQNPRHLVRRRGQEARLRCSPMKGHSHVYWYRQLPEEGLKFMVYLQKENIIDESGMPKERFSAEFPKEGPSILRIQQVVRGDSAAYFCASSPLIVRPGQNYGYTFGSGTRLTVV.

The chain recombines TRBV9 with TRBJ1-6, with D possibly matching TRBD1 (5 bases). V was shortened by 7 bases and J by 6 bases, with 11 bases between the two germline ends. Germline assignment: CDR1 SGDLS and CDR2 YYNGEE. CDR3 length: 13 amino acids. The CDR3 DNA sequence: TGTGCCAGCGACGGGGGACCTAATTCACCCCTCCACTTT. It yields the protein CASDGGPNSPLHF. The full variable domain, in which reference TRBV9 and TRBJ1-6 provide the parts outside the CDR3, is DSGVTQTPKHLITATGQRVTLRCSPRSGDLSVYWYQQSLDQGLQFLIQYYNGEERAKGNILERFSAQQFPDLHSELNLSSLELGDSALYFCASDGGPNSPLHFGNGTRLTVT.

This clone appeared once. The rearrangement uses TRBV19 and TRBJ1-2; tentatively, D is TRBD1 (5 bases). Trimming shortened V by 7 bases and J by 6 bases, and 15 bases separated the two germline ends. The CDR3 covers 13 residues. Germline V gene sequence: CDR1 LNHDA, CDR2 SQIVND (reference sequence). The CDR3 protein is CASTILGRDGYTF. The CDR3 coding sequence is TGTGCCAGTACCATACTGGGGCGCGATGGCTACACCTTC. The complete variable domain, with remaining parts taken from reference TRBV19 and TRBJ1-2, reads DGGITQSPKYLFRKEGQNVTLSCEQNLNHDAMYWYRQDPGQGLRLIYYSQIVNDFQKGDIAEGYSVSREKKESFPLTVTSAQKNPTAFYLCASTILGRDGYTFGSGTRLTVV.